Below are 7 T cell receptor beta chains sequenced from a single sample in a study of shared clonotypes between healthy human individuals. CD45RO-negative, CCR7-positively selected cells formed the naive CD8 fraction, excluding terminally differentiated effector memory CD45RA+ cells. Generated by immunoSEQ multiplex PCR, the TCRdb table keeps only in-frame clones and is missing some. The repertoire has more than 600,000 clones, about 90% of them found once; the top ten carry about a quarter. The sample was naive CD8+ T cells sorted from blood. The receptors were sampled from a man aged 25 to 40 in good health.

The chain links TRBV27 to TRBJ2-7; a possible D gene is TRBD1 (5 bases). V was trimmed by 5 bases and J by 5 bases, leaving 13 bases between them. Looked up from germline, CDR1 is MNHEY and CDR2 is SMNVEV (reference sequence). The CDR3 contains 13 residues. The CDR3 region has the DNA TGTGCCAGCAGTATTGGAAGGGGCGACGAGCAGTACTTC. Translating it yields CASSIGRGDEQYF.

This rearrangement joins TRBV7-2 to TRBJ2-1; 9 nucleotides align to TRBD2. Germline V gives CDR1 SGHTA, CDR2 FQGNSA. After removal of 5 bases from V and 6 bases from J, the junction contained 14 bases not matched to a gene. The length of the CDR3 is 17 residues. The CDR3 is CASSLYLTLAGRNEQFF. The CDR3 DNA follows: TGTGCCAGCAGCCTTTATCTCACGCTAGCGGGACGCAATGAGCAGTTCTTC.

Written as DNA, the CDR3 is TGTGCCAGCAGTGTCCCCGGGGGGGAAATCAACCACTATGGCTACACCTTC. Protein sequence: CASSVPGGEINHYGYTF. The rearrangement uses TRBV6-1 and TRBJ1-2; possibly TRBD1 for D (5 bases). The ends were cut back, 4 bases at V and 3 bases at J, with 21 bases in the middle. Germline lookup yields CDR1 MNHNS and CDR2 SASEGT. This CDR3 is built from 17 residues.

This clone occurred a few times. This sequence joins TRBV6-1 and TRBJ2-7; D possibly corresponds to TRBD1 (6 bases). V was trimmed by 7 bases and J by 7 bases, leaving 17 bases between them. The CDR3 is 13 residues long. Germline CDR1 reads MNHNS; CDR2 reads SASEGT. CDR3 coding DNA: TGTGCCAGCACCGGACAGATAAAGGGGGAGCAGTACTTC. Translation gives CASTGQIKGEQYF.

Worth noting for this clone: The sample contains more than one DNA sequence encoding this CDR3. The rearrangement uses TRBV9 and TRBJ2-7; TRBD1 matches at 11 bases. V lost 4 bases, J lost 4 bases, and 4 bases stayed unmatched. The germline gives CDR1 SGDLS, CDR2 YYNGEE. The CDR3 is 14 amino acids. The CDR3 coding sequence is TGTGCCAGCAGCCCGCGGGACAGGGGGTACGAGCAGTACTTC. Its protein is CASSPRDRGYEQYF.

V and J are TRBV30 and TRBJ2-5; no definite D call. The CDR3 covers 12 residues. The ends were cut back, 3 bases at V and 5 bases at J, with 10 bases in the middle. Germline CDR1 GTSNPN, CDR2 SVGIG (reference sequence). CDR3 sequence reads: CAWRGLKETQYF. The CDR3, as DNA: TGTGCCTGGAGGGGGTTAAAGGAGACCCAGTACTTC. The whole variable domain, filled in from reference TRBV30 and TRBJ2-5, reads SQTIHQWPATLVQPVGSPLSLECTVEGTSNPNLYWYRQAAGRGLQLLFYSVGIGQISSEVPQNLSASRPQDRQFILSSKKLLLSDSGFYLCAWRGLKETQYFGPGTRLLVL.

This chain links TRBV2 with TRBJ2-3, with TRBD2 identical over 10 bases. The germline CDR1 and CDR2 sequences are SNHLY and FYNNEI. The CDR3 is 17 amino acids. Trimming at V came to 10 bases and at J to 3 bases, leaving 16 bases not matched to a gene. The CDR3 loop is CANPPGLASTMTDTQYF. Written as DNA, the CDR3 is TGTGCCAACCCACCGGGACTAGCGAGTACCATGACAGATACGCAGTATTTT. Supplemented by reference TRBV2 and TRBJ2-3, the full variable domain reads EPEVTQTPSHQVTQMGQEVILRCVPISNHLYFYWYRQILGQKVEFLVSFYNNEISEKSEIFDDQFSVERPDGSNFTLKIRSTKLEDSAMYFCANPPGLASTMTDTQYFGPGTRLTVL.